This T cell receptor (beta chain) comes out of a study of blood T cells in healthy people across ages. As to this clonotype: The target antigen is unknown.

CDR3 length equals 15 residues. The J segment lost 0 bases and the V segment lost 7 bases, leaving 5 bases of the junction unmatched. Germline V lookup: CDR1 WSHSY, CDR2 SAAADI. The second PCR ran about 6 to 12 cycles with a sample-barcoded 5' primer and J-beta primers. TCRdb reanalysed the 5' RACE reads using MiXCR and keeps one entry per CDR3 protein. Here the sample spans 1,100,000 or so distinct CDR3 sequences, under 45% being singletons. Broader study findings: Among long-lived donors, naive CD4+ cells were more numerous and diversity higher than in aged donors. One million T cells yielded diversity estimates that were considered underestimates.

This sequence was found in a woman aged 60-75 years in good health. The sample taken for sequencing was blood. The rearrangement uses TRBV10-2 and TRBJ2-2, with 7 bases that match TRBD1. The CDR3 loop is CASIRDSANTGELFF. CDR3 sequence (DNA): TGCGCCAGCATCCGGGACAGCGCGAACACCGGGGAGCTGTTTTTT.